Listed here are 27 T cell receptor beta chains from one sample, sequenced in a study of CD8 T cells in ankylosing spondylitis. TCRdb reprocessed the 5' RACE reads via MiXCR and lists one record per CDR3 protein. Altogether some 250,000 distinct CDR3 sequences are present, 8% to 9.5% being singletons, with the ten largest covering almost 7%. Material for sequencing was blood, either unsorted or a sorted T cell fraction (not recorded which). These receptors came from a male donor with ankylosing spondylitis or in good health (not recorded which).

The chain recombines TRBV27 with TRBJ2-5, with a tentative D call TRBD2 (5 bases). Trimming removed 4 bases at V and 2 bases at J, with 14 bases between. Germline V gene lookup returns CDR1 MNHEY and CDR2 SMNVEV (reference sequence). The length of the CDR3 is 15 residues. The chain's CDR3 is CASSSLGVGQETQYF. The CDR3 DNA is TGTGCCAGCAGTTCCCTCGGGGTCGGTCAAGAGACCCAGTACTTC.

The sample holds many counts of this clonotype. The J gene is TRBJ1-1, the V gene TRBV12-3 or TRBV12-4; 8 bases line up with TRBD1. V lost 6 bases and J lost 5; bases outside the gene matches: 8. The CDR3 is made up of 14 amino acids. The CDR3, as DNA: TGTGCCAGCAGCTTGACAGGGGTGGGGACTGAAGCTTTCTTT. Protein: CASSLTGVGTEAFF.

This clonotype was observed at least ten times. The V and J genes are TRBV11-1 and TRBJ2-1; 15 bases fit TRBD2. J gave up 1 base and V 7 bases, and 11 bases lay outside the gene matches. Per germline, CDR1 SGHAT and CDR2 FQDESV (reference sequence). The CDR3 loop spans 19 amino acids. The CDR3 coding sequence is TGTGCCAGCACCCCCCAGGGACTAGCGGGAGGAACGTCCTACAATGAGCAGTTCTTC. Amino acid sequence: CASTPQGLAGGTSYNEQFF.

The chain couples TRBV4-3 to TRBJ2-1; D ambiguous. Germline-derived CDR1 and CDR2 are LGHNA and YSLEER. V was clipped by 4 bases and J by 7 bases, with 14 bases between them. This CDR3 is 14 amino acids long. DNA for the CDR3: TGCGCCAGCAGCCCCCGGCTGGGTGGGAATGAGCAGTTCTTC. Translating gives CASSPRLGGNEQFF.

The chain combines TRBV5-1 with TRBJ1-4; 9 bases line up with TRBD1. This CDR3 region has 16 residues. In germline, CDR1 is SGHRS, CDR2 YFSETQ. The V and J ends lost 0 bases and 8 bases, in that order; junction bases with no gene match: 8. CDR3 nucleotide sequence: TGCGCCAGCAGCTTGGCCGGGACAGGGATGAACGAAAAACTGTTTTTT. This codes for CASSLAGTGMNEKLFF.

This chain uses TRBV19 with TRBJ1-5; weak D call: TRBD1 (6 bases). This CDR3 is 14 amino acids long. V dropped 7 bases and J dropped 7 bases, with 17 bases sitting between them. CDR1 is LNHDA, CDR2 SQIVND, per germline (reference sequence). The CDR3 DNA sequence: TGTGCCAGTACGGGGGCTCCGGGGCTGCAGCCCCAGCATTTT. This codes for CASTGAPGLQPQHF.

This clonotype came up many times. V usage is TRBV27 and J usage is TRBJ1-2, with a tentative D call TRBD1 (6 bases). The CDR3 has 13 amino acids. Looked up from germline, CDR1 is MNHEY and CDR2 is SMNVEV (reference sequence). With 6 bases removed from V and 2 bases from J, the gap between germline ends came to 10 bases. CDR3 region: CASSFRGNYGYTF. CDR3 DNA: TGTGCCAGCAGCTTCAGGGGCAACTATGGCTACACCTTC.

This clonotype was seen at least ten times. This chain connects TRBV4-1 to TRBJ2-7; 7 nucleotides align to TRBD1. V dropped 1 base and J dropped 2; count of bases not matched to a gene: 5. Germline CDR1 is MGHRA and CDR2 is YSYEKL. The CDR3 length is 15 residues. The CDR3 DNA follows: TGCGCCAGCAGCCAAGTCTGGGGGACAGCCTACGAGCAGTACTTC. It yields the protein CASSQVWGTAYEQYF.

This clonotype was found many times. The CDR3 region has the DNA TGTGCCAGCAGCTTGGGGGTGTCCGCGAACACTGAAGCTTTCTTT. Translating it yields CASSLGVSANTEAFF. The chain links TRBV5-6 to TRBJ1-1; D is unresolved. CDR3 length: 15 residues. V was clipped by 0 bases and J by 1 base, with 10 bases between them. Germline V CDR1 and CDR2: SGHDT, YYEEEE.

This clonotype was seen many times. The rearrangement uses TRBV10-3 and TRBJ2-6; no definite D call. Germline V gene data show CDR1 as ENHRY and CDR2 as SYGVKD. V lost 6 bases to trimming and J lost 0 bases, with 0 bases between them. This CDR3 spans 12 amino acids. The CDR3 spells CAISSGANVLTF. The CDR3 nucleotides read TGTGCCATCAGCTCTGGGGCCAACGTCCTGACTTTC.

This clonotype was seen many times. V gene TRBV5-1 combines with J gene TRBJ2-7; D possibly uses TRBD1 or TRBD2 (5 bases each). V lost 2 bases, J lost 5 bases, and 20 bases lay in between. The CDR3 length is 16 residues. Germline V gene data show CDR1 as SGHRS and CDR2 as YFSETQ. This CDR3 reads CASSFVGAGKGHEQYF. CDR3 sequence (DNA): TGCGCCAGCAGCTTCGTCGGGGCAGGGAAGGGCCACGAGCAGTACTTC.

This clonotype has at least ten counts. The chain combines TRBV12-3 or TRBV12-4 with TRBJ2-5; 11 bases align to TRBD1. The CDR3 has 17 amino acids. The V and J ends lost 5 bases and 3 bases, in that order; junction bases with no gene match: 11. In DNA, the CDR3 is TGTGCCAGCAGTCCACCTATCCCGGGACAGGGGGAAGAGACCCAGTACTTC. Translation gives CASSPPIPGQGEETQYF.

In DNA, the CDR3 is TGTGCCAGCAGCGTAGATGACGACAATGAGCAGTTCTTC. It is translated as CASSVDDDNEQFF. The gene calls are TRBV9 and TRBJ2-1; D unclear. CDR1 and CDR2 from the germline V gene are SGDLS and YYNGEE. The CDR3 spans 13 residues. V lost 0 bases and J lost 5, with 6 bases in between.

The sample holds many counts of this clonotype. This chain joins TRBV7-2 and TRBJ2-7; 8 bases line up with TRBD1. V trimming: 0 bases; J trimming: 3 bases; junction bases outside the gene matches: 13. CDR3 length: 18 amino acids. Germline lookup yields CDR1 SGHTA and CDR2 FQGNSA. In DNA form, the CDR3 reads TGTGCCAGCAGCTTAGCCCTCTGTCCCGGGACAGGTCACTACGAGCAGTACTTC. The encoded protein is CASSLALCPGTGHYEQYF.

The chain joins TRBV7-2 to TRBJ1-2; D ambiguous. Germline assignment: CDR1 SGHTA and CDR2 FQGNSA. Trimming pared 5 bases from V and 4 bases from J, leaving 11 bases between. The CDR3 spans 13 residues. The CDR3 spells CASSPLGGYGYTF. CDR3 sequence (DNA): TGTGCCAGCAGCCCTTTGGGTGGCTATGGCTACACCTTC.

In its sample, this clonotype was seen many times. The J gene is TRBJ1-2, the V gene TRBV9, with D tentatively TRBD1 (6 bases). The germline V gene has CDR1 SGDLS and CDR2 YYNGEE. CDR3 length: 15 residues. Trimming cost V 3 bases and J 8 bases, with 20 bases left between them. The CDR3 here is CASSDRSTGSWGYTF. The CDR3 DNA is TGTGCCAGCAGCGACCGTTCTACAGGGTCGTGGGGCTACACCTTC. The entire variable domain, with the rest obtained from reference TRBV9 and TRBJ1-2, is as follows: DSGVTQTPKHLITATGQRVTLRCSPRSGDLSVYWYQQSLDQGLQFLIQYYNGEERAKGNILERFSAQQFPDLHSELNLSSLELGDSALYFCASSDRSTGSWGYTFGSGTRLTVV.

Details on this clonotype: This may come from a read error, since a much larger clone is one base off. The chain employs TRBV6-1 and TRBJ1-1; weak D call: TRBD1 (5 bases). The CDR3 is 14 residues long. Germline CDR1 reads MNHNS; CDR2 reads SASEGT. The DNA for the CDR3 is TGTGCCAGCAGTCAAAGACAGTTGAACAGTGAAGCTTTCTTT. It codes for CASSQRQLNSEAFF.

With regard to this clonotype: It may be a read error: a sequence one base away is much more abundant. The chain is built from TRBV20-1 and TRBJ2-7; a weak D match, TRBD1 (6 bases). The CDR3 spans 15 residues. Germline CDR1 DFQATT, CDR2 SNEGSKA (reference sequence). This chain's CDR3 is CSASRGQFVSYEQDF. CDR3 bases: TGCAGTGCTAGCCGAGGACAGTTTGTGTCCTACGAGCAGGACTTC.

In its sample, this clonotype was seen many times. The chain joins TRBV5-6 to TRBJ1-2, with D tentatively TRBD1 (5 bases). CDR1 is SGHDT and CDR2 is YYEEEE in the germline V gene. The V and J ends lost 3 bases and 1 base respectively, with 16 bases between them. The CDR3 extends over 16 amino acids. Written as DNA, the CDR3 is TGTGCCAGCAGCTCATTAGTCGGGGCCAGTAACTATGGCTACACCTTC. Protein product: CASSSLVGASNYGYTF. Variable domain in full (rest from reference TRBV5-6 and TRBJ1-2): DAGVTQSPTHLIKTRGQQVTLRCSPKSGHDTVSWYQQALGQGPQFIFQYYEEEERQRGNFPDRFSGHQFPNYSSELNVNALLLGDSALYLCASSSLVGASNYGYTFGSGTRLTVV.

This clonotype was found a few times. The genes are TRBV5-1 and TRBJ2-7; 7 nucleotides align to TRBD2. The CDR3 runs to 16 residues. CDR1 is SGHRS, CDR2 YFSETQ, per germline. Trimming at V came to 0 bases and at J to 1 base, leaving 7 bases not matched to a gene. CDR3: CASSLGPGGLSYEQYF. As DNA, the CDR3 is TGCGCCAGCAGCTTGGGGCCCGGGGGACTATCCTACGAGCAGTACTTC.

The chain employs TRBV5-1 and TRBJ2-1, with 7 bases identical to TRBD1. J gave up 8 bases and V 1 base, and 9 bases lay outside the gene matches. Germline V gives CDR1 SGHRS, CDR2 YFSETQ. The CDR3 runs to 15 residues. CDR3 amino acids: CASSLPTGVNDEQFF. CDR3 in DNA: TGCGCCAGCAGCTTGCCTACAGGGGTGAACGATGAGCAGTTCTTC.

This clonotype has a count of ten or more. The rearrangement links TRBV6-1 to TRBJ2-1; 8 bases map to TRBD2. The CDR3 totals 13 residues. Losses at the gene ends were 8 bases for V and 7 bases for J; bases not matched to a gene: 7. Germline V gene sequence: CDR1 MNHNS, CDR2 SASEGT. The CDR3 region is CASGLAGPNEQFF. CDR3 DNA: TGTGCCAGCGGATTAGCGGGACCTAATGAGCAGTTCTTC.

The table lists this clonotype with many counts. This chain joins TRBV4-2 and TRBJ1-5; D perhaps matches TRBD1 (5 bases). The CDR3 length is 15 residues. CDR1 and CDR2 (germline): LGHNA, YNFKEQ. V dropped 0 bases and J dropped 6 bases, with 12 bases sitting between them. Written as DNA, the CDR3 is TGTGCCAGCAGCCAAGAGGTGGCGGGGGTTCAGCCCCAGCATTTT. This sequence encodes CASSQEVAGVQPQHF.

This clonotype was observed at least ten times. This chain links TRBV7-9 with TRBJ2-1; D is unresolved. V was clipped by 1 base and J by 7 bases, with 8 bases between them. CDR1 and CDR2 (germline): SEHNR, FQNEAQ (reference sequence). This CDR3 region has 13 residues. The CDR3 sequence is CASSLGLLNEQFF. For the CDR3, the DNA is TGTGCCAGCAGCTTAGGCCTACTGAATGAGCAGTTCTTC.

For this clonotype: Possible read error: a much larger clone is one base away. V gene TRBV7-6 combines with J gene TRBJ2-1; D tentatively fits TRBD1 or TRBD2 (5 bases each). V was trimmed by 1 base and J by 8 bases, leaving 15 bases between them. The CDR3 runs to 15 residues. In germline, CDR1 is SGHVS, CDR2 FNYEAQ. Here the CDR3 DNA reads TGTGCCAGCAGCTTAGATGGGGCAGGAGGCGATGAGCAGTTCTTC. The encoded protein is CASSLDGAGGDEQFF.

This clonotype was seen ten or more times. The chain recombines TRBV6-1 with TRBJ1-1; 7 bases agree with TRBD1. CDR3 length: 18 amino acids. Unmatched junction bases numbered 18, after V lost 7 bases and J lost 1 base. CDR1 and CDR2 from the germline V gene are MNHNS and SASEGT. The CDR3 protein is CASTSSPDRPARNTEAFF. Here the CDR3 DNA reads TGTGCCAGCACCTCTTCCCCGGACAGGCCAGCCCGGAACACTGAAGCTTTCTTT.

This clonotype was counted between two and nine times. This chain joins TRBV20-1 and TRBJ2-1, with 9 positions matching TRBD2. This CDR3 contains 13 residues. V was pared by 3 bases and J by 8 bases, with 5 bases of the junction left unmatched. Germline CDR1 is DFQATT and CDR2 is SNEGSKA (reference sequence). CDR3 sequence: CSASPSGEHEQFF. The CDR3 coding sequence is TGCAGTGCTAGCCCTAGCGGGGAGCATGAGCAGTTCTTC.